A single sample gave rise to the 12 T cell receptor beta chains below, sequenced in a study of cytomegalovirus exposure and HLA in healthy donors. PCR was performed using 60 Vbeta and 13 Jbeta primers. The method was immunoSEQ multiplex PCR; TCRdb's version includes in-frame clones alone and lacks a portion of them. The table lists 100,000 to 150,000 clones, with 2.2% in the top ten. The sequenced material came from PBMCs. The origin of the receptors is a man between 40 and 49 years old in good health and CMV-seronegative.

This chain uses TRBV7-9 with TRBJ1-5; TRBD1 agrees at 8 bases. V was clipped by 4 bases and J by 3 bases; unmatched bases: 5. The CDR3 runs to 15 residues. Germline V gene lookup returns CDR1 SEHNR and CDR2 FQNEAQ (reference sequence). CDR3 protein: CASSSDRELNQPQHF. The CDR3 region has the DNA TGTGCCAGCAGCTCGGACAGGGAGCTCAATCAGCCCCAGCATTTT.

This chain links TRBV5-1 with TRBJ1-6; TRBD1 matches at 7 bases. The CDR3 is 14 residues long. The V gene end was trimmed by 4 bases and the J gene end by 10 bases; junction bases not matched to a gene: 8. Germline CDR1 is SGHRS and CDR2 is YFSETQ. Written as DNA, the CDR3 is TGCGCCAGCAGCCCGCGACAGGGAAAGTCACCCCTCCACTTT. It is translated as CASSPRQGKSPLHF.

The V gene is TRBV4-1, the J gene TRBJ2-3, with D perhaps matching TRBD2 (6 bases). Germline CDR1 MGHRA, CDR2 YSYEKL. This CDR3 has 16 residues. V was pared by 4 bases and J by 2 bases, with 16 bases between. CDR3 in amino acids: CASSPRASAYTDTQYF. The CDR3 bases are TGCGCCAGCAGCCCGAGGGCTAGCGCTTACACAGATACGCAGTATTTT.

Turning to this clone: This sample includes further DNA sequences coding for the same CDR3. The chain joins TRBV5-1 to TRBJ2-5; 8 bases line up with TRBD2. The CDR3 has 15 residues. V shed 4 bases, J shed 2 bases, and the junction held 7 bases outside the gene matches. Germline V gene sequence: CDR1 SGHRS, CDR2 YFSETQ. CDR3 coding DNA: TGCGCCAGCAGCCTAAGCGGGAGTCGGCAAGAGACCCAGTACTTC. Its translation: CASSLSGSRQETQYF.

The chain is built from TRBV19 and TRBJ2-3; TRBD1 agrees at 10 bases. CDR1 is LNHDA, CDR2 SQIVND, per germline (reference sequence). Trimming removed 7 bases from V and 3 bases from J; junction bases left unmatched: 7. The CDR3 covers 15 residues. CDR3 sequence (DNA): TGTGCCAGTATGGGGGGACAGGGGCGGACAGATACGCAGTATTTT. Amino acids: CASMGGQGRTDTQYF.

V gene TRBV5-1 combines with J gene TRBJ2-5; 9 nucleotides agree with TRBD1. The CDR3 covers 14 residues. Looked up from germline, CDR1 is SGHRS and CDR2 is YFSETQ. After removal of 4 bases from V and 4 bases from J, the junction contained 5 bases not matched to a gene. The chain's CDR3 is CASSPPGQGETQYF. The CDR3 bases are TGCGCCAGCAGCCCACCGGGACAGGGAGAGACCCAGTACTTC.

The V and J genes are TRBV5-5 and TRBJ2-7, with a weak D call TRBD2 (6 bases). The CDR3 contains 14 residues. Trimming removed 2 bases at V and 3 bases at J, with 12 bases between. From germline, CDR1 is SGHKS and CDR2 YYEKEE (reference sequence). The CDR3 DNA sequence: TGTGCCAGCAGCTTCGACGCGGGATACTACGAGCAGTACTTC. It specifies CASSFDAGYYEQYF.

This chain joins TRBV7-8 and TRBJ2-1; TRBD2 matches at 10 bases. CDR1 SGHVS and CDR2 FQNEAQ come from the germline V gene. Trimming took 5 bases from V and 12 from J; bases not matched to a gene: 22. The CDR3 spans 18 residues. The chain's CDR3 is CASSVRHRTSGIESRQFF. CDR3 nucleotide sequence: TGTGCCAGCAGCGTGCGACATCGTACTAGCGGGATCGAGTCGAGGCAGTTCTTC.

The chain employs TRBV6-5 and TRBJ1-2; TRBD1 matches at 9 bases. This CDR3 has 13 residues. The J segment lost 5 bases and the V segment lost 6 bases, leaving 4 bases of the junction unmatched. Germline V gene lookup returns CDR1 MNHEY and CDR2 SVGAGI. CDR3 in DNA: TGTGCCAGCAGCCGCGGACAGGGGTATGGCTACACCTTC. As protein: CASSRGQGYGYTF.

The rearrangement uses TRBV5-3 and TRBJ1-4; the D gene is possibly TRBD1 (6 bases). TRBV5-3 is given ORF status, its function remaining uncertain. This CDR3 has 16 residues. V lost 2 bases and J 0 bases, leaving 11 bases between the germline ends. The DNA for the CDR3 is TGTGCCAGAAGCTTTGGGGGCCGCACAACTAATGAAAAACTGTTTTTT. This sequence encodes CARSFGGRTTNEKLFF.

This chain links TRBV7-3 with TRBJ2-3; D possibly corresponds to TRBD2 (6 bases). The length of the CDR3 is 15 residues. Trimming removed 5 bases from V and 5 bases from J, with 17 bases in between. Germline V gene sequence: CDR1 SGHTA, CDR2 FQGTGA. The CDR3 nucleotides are TGTGCCAGCAGCCCCCGGGGGAGCGCTGGAGATACGCAGTATTTT. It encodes CASSPRGSAGDTQYF.

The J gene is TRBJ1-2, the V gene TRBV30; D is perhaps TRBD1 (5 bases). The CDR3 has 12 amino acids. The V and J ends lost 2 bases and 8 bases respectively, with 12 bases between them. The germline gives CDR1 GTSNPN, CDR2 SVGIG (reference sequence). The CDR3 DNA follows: TGTGCCTGGAGTCCGGGGAGGGGCGGCTACACCTTC. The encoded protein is CAWSPGRGGYTF.